This TCR beta chain was retrieved from a study of blood T cell repertoires in COVID-19. Study context: Sites in the United States, Italy and Spain provided acute and convalescent COVID-19 samples.

CDR1 LGHNA and CDR2 YSLEER come from the germline V gene. The CDR3 loop spans 18 amino acids. The V gene end was trimmed by 2 bases and the J gene end by 7 bases; junction bases not matched to a gene: 16. This clone was recorded only once. The authors' processing: The authors estimated nucleated cell counts from reference gene primer amplification. Using immunoSEQ multiplex PCR, the repertoire was profiled, and TCRdb retains in-frame clones only, with some absent. V and J calls and clone size are given by that table; D and trimming were obtained from the DNA. This sample has 250,000 or so clones; approximately 90% occur once, and the top ten carry about 2.5%. Recruited during active infection, patients (from Seattle) were subsequently followed longitudinally.

The sequencing sample was made of peripheral blood. This chain joins TRBV4-3 and TRBJ1-4; the match to TRBD1 covers 7 bases. This TCR derives from a man aged 25 to 40 with COVID-19, enrolled during active disease. Here the CDR3 reads CASSQYNTLTGEGEKLFF. CDR3 nucleotide sequence: TGCGCCAGCAGCCAATATAACACTTTAACAGGGGAAGGTGAAAAACTGTTTTTT.